This TCR beta chain came from a study of CXCR3-negative and CXCR3-positive naive CD8 T cells. In preparing the TRB cDNA libraries, 5' RACE with UMI labels was used. TCRdb reanalyzed the 5' RACE reads, giving one entry per CDR3 protein sequence and no DNA. This repertoire includes fewer than 90,000 distinct CDR3 sequences. The CDR3 covers 13 residues. Germline V gene sequence: CDR1 SQVTM, CDR2 ANQGSEA. The chain employs TRBV29-1 and TRBJ2-2; TCRdb's D call, TRBD1, is unchecked because there is no DNA. Specimen: naive CXCR3- CD8+ T cells from blood. Subset: CD45RO-CCR7+CD27+CD95- naive CD8+ T cells lacking CXCR3 (TNR3-). The TCR was taken from a human donor in good health. Some clones in this sample may be carry-over from other donors' samples. Here the CDR3 reads CSGNRVGTGELFF.